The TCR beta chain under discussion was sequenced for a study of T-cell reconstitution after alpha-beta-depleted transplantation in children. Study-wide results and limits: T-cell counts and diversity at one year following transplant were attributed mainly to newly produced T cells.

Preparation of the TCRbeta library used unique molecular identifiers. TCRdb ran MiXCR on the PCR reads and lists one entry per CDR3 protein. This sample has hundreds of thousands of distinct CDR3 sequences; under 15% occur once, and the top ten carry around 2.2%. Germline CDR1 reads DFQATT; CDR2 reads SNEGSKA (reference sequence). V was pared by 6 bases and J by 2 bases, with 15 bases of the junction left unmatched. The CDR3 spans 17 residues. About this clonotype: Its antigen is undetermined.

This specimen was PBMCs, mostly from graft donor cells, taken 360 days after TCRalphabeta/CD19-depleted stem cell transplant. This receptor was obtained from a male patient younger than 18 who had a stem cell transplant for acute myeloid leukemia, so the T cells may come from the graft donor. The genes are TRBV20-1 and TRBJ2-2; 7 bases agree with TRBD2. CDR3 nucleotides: TGCAGTGCGAGGAGGTTCGGGGCTAGCGGTAACACCGGGGAGCTGTTTTTT. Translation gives CSARRFGASGNTGELFF.